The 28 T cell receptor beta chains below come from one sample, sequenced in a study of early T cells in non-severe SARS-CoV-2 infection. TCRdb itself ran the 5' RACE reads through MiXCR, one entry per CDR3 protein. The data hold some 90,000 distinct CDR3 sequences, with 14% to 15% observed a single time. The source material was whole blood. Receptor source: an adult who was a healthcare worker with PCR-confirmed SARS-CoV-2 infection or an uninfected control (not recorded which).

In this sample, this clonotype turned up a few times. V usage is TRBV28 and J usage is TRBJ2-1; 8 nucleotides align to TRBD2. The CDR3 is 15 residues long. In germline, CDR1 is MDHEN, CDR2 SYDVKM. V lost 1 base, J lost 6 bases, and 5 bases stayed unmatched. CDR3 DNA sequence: TGTGCCAGCAGTTTATCAGCGGGAGTTAGCAATGAGCAGTTCTTC. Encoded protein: CASSLSAGVSNEQFF.

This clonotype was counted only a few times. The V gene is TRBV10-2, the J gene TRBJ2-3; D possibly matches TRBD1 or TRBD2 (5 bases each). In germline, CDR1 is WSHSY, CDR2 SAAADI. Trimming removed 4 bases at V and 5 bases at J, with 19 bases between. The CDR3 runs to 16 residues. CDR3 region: CASSVPRGEKIDTQYF. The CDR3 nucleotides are TGCGCCAGCAGTGTCCCGAGGGGAGAGAAAATAGATACGCAGTATTTT.

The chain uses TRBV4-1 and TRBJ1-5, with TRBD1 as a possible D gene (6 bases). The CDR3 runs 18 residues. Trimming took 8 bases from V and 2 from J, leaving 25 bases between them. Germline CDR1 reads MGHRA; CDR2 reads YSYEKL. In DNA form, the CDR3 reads TGCGCCAGCTCCTCCTCAAAGGGGGATCTAAGGGGCAATCAGCCCCAGCATTTT. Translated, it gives CASSSSKGDLRGNQPQHF.

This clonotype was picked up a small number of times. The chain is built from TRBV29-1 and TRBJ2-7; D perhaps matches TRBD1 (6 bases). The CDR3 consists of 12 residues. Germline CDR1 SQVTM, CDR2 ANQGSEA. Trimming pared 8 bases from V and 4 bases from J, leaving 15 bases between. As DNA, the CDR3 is TGCAGCCCCGACAGGCCCGTTTACGAGCAGTACTTC. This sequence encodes CSPDRPVYEQYF.

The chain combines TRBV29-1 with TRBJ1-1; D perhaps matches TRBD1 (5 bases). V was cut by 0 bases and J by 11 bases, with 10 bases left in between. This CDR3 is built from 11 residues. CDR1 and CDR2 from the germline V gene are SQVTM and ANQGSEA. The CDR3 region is CSVEDVGRAFF. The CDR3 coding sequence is TGCAGCGTTGAAGATGTGGGGCGCGCTTTCTTT.

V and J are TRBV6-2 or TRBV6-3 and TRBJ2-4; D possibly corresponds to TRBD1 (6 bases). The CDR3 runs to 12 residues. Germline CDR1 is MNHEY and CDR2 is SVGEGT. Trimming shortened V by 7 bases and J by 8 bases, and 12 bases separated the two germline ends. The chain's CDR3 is CASTEAGDIQYF. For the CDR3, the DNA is TGTGCCAGCACCGAAGCAGGGGACATTCAGTACTTC.

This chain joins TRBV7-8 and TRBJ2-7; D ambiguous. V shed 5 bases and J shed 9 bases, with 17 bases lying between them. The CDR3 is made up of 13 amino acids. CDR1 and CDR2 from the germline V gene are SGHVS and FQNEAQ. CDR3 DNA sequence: TGTGCCAGCAGCACCGCCGGGCCGCCAACGCAGTACTTC. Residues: CASSTAGPPTQYF.

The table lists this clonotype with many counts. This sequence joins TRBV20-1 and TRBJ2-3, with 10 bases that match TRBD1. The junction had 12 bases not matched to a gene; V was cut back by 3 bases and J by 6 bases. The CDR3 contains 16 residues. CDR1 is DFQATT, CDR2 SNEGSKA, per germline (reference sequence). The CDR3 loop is CSARGSGTGDADTQYF. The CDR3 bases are TGCAGTGCTAGGGGGTCCGGGACAGGGGATGCGGATACGCAGTATTTT.

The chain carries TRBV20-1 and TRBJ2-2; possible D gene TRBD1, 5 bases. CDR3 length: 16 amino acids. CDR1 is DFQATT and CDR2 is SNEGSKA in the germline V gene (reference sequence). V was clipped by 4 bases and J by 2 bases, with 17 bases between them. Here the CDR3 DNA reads TGCAGTGCTACCTCTCTTAGACAGAGAAACACCGGGGAGCTGTTTTTT. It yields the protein CSATSLRQRNTGELFF.

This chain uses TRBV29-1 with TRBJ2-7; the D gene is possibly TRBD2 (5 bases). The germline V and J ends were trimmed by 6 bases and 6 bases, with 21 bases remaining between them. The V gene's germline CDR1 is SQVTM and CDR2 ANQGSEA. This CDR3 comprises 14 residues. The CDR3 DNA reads TGCAGCGTGGACCTCGGTTCAGGAGGAGGCGAGCAGTACTTC. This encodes CSVDLGSGGGEQYF.

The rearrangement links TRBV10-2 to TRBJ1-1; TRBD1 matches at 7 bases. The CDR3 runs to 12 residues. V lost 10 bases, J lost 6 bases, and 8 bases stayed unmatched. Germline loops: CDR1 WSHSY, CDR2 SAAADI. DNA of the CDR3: TGCGCCACAGGGGGAGGGTACGCTGAAGCTTTCTTT. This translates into CATGGGYAEAFF.

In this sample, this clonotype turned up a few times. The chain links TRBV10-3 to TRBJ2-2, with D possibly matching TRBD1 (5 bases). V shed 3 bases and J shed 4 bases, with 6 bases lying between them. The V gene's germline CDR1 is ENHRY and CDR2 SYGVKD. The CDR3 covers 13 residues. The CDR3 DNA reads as TGTGCCATCAGTGACCAGGGCACCGGGGAGCTGTTTTTT. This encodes CAISDQGTGELFF.

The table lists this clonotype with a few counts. The CDR3 DNA is TGCGCCAGCAGCAACGACAGACCCCCGCACGAGCAGTACTTC. Amino acid sequence: CASSNDRPPHEQYF. J is TRBJ2-7 and V is TRBV5-1; D is possibly TRBD1 (5 bases). The V gene lost 4 bases and the J gene lost 5 bases, with 16 bases spanning the gap. The CDR3 runs 14 residues. Germline CDR1 and CDR2: SGHRS and YFSETQ. Looking up the rest from reference TRBV5-1 and TRBJ2-7 gives the full variable domain: KAGVTQTPRYLIKTRGQQVTLSCSPISGHRSVSWYQQTPGQGLQFLFEYFSETQRNKGNFPGRFSGRQFSNSRSEMNVSTLELGDSALYLCASSNDRPPHEQYFGPGTRLTVT.

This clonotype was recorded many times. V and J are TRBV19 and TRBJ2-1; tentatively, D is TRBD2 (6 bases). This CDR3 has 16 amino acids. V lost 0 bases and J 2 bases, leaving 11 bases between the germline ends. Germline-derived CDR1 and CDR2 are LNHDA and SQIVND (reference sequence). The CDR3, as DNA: TGTGCCAGTAGTATAGACGGGAGAGGGGCCTACAATGAGCAGTTCTTC. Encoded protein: CASSIDGRGAYNEQFF.

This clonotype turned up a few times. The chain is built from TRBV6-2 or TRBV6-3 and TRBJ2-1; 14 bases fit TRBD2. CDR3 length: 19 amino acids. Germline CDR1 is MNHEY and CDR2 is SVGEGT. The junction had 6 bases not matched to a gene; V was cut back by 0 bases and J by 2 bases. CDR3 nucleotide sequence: TGTGCCAGCAGTTACTCCGGGACTAGCGGGAGAGGGACCTACAATGAGCAGTTCTTC. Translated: CASSYSGTSGRGTYNEQFF.

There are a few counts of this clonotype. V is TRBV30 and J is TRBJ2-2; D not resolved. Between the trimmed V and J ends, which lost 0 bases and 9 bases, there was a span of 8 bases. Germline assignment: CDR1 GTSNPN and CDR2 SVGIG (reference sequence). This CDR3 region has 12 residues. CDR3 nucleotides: TGTGCCTGGAGTGTAGGTCGCTGGGAGCTGTTTTTT. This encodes CAWSVGRWELFF. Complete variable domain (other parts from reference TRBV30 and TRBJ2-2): SQTIHQWPATLVQPVGSPLSLECTVEGTSNPNLYWYRQAAGRGLQLLFYSVGIGQISSEVPQNLSASRPQDRQFILSSKKLLLSDSGFYLCAWSVGRWELFFGEGSRLTVL.

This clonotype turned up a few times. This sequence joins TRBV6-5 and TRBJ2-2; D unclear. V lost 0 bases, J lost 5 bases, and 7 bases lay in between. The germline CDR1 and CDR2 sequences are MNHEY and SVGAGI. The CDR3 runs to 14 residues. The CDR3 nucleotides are TGTGCCAGCAGTTACTCCGGATGGACCGGGGAGCTGTTTTTT. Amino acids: CASSYSGWTGELFF.

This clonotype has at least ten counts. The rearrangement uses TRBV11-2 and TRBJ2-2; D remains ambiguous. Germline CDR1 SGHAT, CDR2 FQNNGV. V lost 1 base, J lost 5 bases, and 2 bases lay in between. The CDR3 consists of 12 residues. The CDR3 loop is CASSLVTGELFF. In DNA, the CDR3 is TGTGCCAGCAGCTTAGTGACCGGGGAGCTGTTTTTT.

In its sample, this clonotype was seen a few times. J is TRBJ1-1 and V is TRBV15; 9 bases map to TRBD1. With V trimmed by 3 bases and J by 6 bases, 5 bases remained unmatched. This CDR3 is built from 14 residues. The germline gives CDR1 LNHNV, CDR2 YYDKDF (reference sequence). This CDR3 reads CATSSAGTGSEAFF. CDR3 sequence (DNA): TGTGCCACCAGCAGTGCGGGGACAGGGTCTGAAGCTTTCTTT.

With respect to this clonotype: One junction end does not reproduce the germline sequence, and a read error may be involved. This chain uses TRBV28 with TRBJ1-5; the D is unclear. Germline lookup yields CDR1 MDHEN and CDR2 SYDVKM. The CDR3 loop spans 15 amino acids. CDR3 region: CASSSHTTGNQPQHF. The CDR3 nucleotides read TGCGCCAGCTCATCCCACACCACGGGTAATCAGCCCCAGCATTTT.

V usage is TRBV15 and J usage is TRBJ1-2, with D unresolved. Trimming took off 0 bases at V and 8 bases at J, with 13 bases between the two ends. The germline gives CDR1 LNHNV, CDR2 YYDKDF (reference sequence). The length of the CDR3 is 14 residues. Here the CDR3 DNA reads TGTGCCACCAGCAGAGATCGAGGATTCAACGGCTACACCTTC. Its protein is CATSRDRGFNGYTF.

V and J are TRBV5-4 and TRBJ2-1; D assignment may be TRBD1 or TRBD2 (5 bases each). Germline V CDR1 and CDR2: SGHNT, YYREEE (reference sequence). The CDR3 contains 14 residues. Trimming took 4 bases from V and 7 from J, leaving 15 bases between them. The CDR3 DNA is TGTGCCAGCAGCCCGGGGACGTTGGAGAATGAGCAGTTCTTC. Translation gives CASSPGTLENEQFF.

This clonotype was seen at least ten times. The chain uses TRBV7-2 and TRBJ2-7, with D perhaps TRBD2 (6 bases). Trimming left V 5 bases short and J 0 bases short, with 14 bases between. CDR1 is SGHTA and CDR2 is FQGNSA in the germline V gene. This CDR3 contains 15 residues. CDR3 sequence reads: CASSRRDSSSYEQYF. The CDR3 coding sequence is TGTGCCAGCAGCCGCCGGGACTCAAGCTCCTACGAGCAGTACTTC. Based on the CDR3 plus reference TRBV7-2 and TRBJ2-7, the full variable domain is GAGVSQSPSNKVTEKGKDVELRCDPISGHTALYWYRQSLGQGLEFLIYFQGNSAPDKSGLPSDRFSAERTGGSVSTLTIQRTQQEDSAVYLCASSRRDSSSYEQYFGPGTRLTVT.

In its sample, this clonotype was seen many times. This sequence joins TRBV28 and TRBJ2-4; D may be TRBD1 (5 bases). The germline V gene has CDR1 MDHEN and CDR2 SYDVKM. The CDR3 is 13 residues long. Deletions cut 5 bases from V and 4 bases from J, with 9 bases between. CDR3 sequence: CASSIGQKNIQYF. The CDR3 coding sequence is TGTGCCAGCAGTATTGGACAAAAAAACATTCAGTACTTC.

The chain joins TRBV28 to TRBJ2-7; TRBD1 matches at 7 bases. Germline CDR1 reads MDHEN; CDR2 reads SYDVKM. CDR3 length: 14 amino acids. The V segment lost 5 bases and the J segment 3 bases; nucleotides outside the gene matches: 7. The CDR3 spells CASSPATGVYEQYF. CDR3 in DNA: TGTGCCAGCAGTCCAGCTACAGGGGTCTACGAGCAGTACTTC.

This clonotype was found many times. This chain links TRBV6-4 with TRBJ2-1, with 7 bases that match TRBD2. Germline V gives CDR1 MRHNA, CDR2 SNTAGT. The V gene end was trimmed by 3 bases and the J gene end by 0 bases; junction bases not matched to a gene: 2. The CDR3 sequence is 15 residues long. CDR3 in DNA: TGTGCCAGCAGTGAAATAGCGGGCTCCTACAATGAGCAGTTCTTC. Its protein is CASSEIAGSYNEQFF.

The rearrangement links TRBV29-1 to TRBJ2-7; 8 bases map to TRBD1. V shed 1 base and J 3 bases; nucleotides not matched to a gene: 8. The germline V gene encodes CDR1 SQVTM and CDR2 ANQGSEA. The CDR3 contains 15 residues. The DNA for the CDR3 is TGCAGCGTTGAAGCAGGGACCGGGACAGGCTACGAGCAGTACTTC. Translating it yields CSVEAGTGTGYEQYF.

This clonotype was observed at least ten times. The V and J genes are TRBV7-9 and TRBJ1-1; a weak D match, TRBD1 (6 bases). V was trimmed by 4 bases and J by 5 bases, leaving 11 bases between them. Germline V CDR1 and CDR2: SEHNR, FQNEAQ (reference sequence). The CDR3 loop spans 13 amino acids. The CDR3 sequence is CASSSNTGTEAFF. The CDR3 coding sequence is TGTGCCAGCAGCTCAAACACAGGGACTGAAGCTTTCTTT.